The source of this T cell receptor (beta chain) is a study of blood T cell repertoires in COVID-19. The V gene lost 11 bases and the J gene lost 0 bases, with 16 bases spanning the gap. The germline CDR1 and CDR2 sequences are MDHEN and SYDVKM. CDR3 length equals 15 residues. This clone was detected only a few times. As handled by the study authors: Estimated nucleated cell counts came from reference gene primer amplification. Sequenced by immunoSEQ multiplex PCR; TCRdb stores in-frame clones only, minus some. The V and J calls and clone size were taken over from that table, and D and trimming were inferred from the DNA. The sample has 430,000 or so clones; approximately 87% are singletons. Symptom resolution, clearance, or two negative PCRs marked the recovered donors of Cohort 3.

The receptor was derived from a middle-aged woman who had recovered from COVID-19. The sequencing sample was made of PBMCs or T cells enriched from blood (not recorded which). The chain combines TRBV28 with TRBJ2-2, with D uncertain. DNA of the CDR3: TGTGCCGCAAAATACAGTGTATCGAACACCGGGGAGCTGTTTTTT. It translates to CAAKYSVSNTGELFF.